These T cell receptor beta chains were read from a single sample in a study of blood T cell repertoires in COVID-19. The protocol was immunoSEQ multiplex PCR, while the TCRdb copy is restricted to in-frame clones and leaves out a portion. The data hold roughly 200,000 clones, with around 95% observed a single time. Sample: peripheral blood. Source of these receptors: a man aged 30 to 39 with COVID-19, enrolled during active disease. The CDR3 runs from the conserved cysteine through the conserved F or W. D genes are given only for firm matches. Size is stated for part of the rows, as once, few or many counts, or as a class when the clone is expanded.

D	size	V	J	CDR3	DNA
.	.	TRBV5-1	TRBJ2-7	CASSPRAGSYEQYF	TGCGCCAGCAGCCCCAGGGCCGGGTCCTACGAGCAGTACTTC
.	.	TRBV6-5	TRBJ1-2	CASSYVSGETYGYTF	TGTGCCAGCAGTTACGTGTCAGGGGAGACCTATGGCTACACCTTC
.	.	TRBV4-1	TRBJ1-1	CASSQVLTNTEAFF	TGCGCCAGCAGCCAAGTCTTAACAAACACTGAAGCTTTCTTT
TRBD2	.	TRBV7-3	TRBJ2-3	CASSHGGNTQYF	TGTGCCAGCAGCCACGGGGGGAACACGCAGTATTTT
TRBD1	.	TRBV29-1	TRBJ1-2	CSVGQGEDGYTF	TGCAGCGTGGGACAGGGTGAAGATGGCTACACCTTC
TRBD2	.	TRBV7-7	TRBJ2-1	CASSLEATAGPPDDEQFF	TGTGCCAGCAGCTTAGAAGCCACAGCGGGGCCTCCTGATGATGAGCAGTTCTTC
TRBD1	.	TRBV19	TRBJ2-7	CASSIATGTDYEQYF	TGTGCCAGTAGTATCGCAACCGGGACAGACTACGAGCAGTACTTC
TRBD1	.	TRBV18	TRBJ1-2	CASSLDRVSGYTF	TGTGCCAGCTCGCTCGACAGGGTGAGTGGCTACACCTTC
TRBD2	.	TRBV7-9	TRBJ2-7	CASSTPSSGGAYEQYF	TGTGCCAGCAGCACGCCCTCTAGCGGGGGGGCCTACGAGCAGTACTTC
TRBD2	.	TRBV7-2	TRBJ2-7	CASSLAWKRGGLINHEQYF	TGTGCCAGCAGCTTAGCGTGGAAGCGGGGGGGCCTAATTAACCACGAGCAGTACTTC
TRBD2	once	TRBV5-6	TRBJ2-1	CASSLYSGEYNEQFF	TGTGCCAGCAGCTTGTATAGCGGGGAGTACAATGAGCAGTTCTTC
.	.	TRBV6-5	TRBJ1-6	CASSSTGDYNSPLHF	TGTGCCAGTTCTTCTACGGGGGACTATAATTCACCCCTCCACTTT
TRBD1	.	TRBV19	TRBJ2-5	CASSMGQGETQYF	TGTGCCAGTAGTATGGGACAGGGAGAGACCCAGTACTTC
.	.	TRBV21-1	TRBJ2-7	CASSKKGAPYEQYF	TGTGCCAGCAGCAAGAAGGGGGCCCCCTACGAGCAGTACTTC
TRBD1	few	TRBV5-1	TRBJ2-7	CASSLQGITYEQYF	TGCGCCAGCAGCTTACAGGGGATCACCTACGAGCAGTACTTC
.	.	TRBV7-3	TRBJ2-2	CASSWGQANTGELFF	TGTGCCAGCAGCTGGGGACAAGCTAACACCGGGGAGCTGTTTTTT
TRBD2	.	TRBV4-1	TRBJ2-3	CASSTPDSGATTDTQYF	TGCGCCAGCAGTACGCCCGATAGCGGGGCGACCACAGATACGCAGTATTTT
TRBD1	.	TRBV3-1/TRBV3-2	TRBJ2-7	CASSQDTGGYEQYF	TGTGCCAGCAGCCAAGACACAGGGGGGTACGAGCAGTACTTC
TRBD1	once	TRBV4-1	TRBJ1-1	CASSPTGQGRGRGAFF	TGCGCCAGCAGCCCGACAGGACAGGGTAGAGGAAGGGGAGCTTTCTTT
.	.	TRBV15	TRBJ2-7	CATSRAAKFYEQYF	TGTGCCACCAGCAGAGCCGCGAAATTCTACGAGCAGTACTTC
TRBD1	.	TRBV18	TRBJ1-3	CASSLTGDSGNTIYF	TGTGCCAGCTCACTCACAGGGGACTCTGGAAACACCATATATTTT
TRBD1	.	TRBV7-2	TRBJ2-1	CASSPTGTGYNEQFF	TGTGCCAGCAGCCCGACCGGGACAGGTTACAATGAGCAGTTCTTC
TRBD2	.	TRBV9	TRBJ2-3	CASSLTSESTDTQYF	TGTGCCAGCAGCCTAACTAGCGAGAGTACAGATACGCAGTATTTT
.	.	TRBV6-6	TRBJ1-2	CASRDSANYGYTF	TGTGCCAGCAGGGACAGTGCTAACTATGGCTACACCTTC
.	.	TRBV25-1	TRBJ2-7	CASASSYEQYF	TGTGCCAGCGCCAGTTCCTACGAGCAGTACTTC
.	.	TRBV6-5	TRBJ2-3	CASSWGHRTATDTQYF	TGTGCCAGCAGTTGGGGCCACAGAACCGCCACAGATACGCAGTATTTT
TRBD1	.	TRBV27	TRBJ1-6	CASSSRQGSNSPLHF	TGTGCCAGCAGTTCTCGACAGGGGAGCAATTCACCCCTCCACTTT
.	.	TRBV4-1	TRBJ2-2	CASSQEFAAGELFF	TGCGCCAGCAGCCAAGAATTTGCGGCCGGGGAGCTGTTTTTT
TRBD1	.	TRBV2	TRBJ1-2	CASIIQGAGMVRGYTF	TGTGCCAGCATAATTCAGGGGGCGGGTATGGTACGAGGCTACACCTTC
.	.	TRBV6-1	TRBJ1-3	CASSEAVPGNTIYF	TGTGCCAGCAGTGAGGCAGTCCCTGGAAACACCATATATTTT
.	.	TRBV6-1	TRBJ2-3	CASSDHSDLADTQYF	TGTGCCAGCAGTGACCATAGCGATTTGGCAGATACGCAGTATTTT
TRBD1	.	TRBV19	TRBJ2-7	CASSPGTVYEQYF	TGTGCCAGTAGTCCCGGGACAGTCTACGAGCAGTACTTC
.	.	TRBV7-9	TRBJ2-1	CASSLAGGNNEQFF	TGTGCCAGCAGCTTAGCGGGGGGTAATAATGAGCAGTTCTTC
TRBD2	few	TRBV28	TRBJ2-4	CASTAGGVAKNIQYF	TGTGCCAGCACCGCGGGGGGGGTAGCCAAAAACATTCAGTACTTC
.	.	TRBV7-9	TRBJ1-2	CASSPPLKGRDYGYTF	TGTGCCAGCAGCCCCCCTCTGAAGGGGAGGGACTATGGCTACACCTTC
.	.	TRBV6-5	TRBJ1-1	CASSYSAGRAFF	TGTGCCAGCAGTTACTCGGCAGGGCGCGCTTTCTTT
.	.	TRBV12-3/TRBV12-4	TRBJ2-1	CASSLALSEQFF	TGTGCCAGCAGTTTAGCACTCTCTGAGCAGTTCTTC
.	.	TRBV3-1/TRBV3-2	TRBJ2-7	CASSQDAQASSYEQYF	TGTGCCAGCAGCCAAGATGCCCAGGCCAGCTCCTACGAGCAGTACTTC
TRBD1	once	TRBV3-1/TRBV3-2	TRBJ2-3	CASSLRTGSDTQYF	TGTGCCAGCAGCCTCCGGACAGGGTCCGATACGCAGTATTTT
TRBD1	.	TRBV5-1	TRBJ2-5	CASSRETGGRETQYF	TGCGCCAGCAGCCGCGAAACAGGGGGCCGCGAGACCCAGTACTTC
TRBD2	.	TRBV7-3	TRBJ2-5	CASSRTREETQYF	TGTGCCAGCAGCCGCACGCGGGAGGAGACCCAGTACTTC